This TCR beta chain is drawn from a study of OX40 agonist ivuxolimab in advanced cancers. About the study: Those enrolled were 82.7% male, with a mean age of around 58 years and ages from roughly 20 to 85.

The CDR3 runs to 12 residues. The ends were cut back, 0 bases at V and 8 bases at J, with 7 bases in the middle. From germline, CDR1 is MNHEY and CDR2 SVGAGI. Here immunoSEQ multiplex PCR was the method, and the copy in TCRdb shows in-frame clones only, minus some. Here the sample spans tens of thousands of clones, roughly 84% being singletons. This TCR was recovered from an adult with an advanced solid tumor such as melanoma, head and neck, liver or kidney cancer. The input for sequencing was CD4+ or CD8+ T cells sorted from blood, taken in a trial of the OX40 agonist ivuxolimab. The chain uses TRBV6-5 and TRBJ1-1, with a tentative D call TRBD1 (5 bases). The CDR3 region is CASSYSGREAFF. The CDR3 coding sequence is TGTGCCAGCAGTTACTCGGGGCGCGAAGCTTTCTTT.